A single sample gave rise to the 5 T cell receptor beta chains below, sequenced in a study of shared clonotypes between healthy human individuals. The protocol was immunoSEQ multiplex PCR, while the TCRdb copy is restricted to in-frame clones and leaves out a portion. Altogether around 200,000 clones are present, approximately 61% being singletons, with the ten largest covering 8.5% to 12%. The specimen was memory CD4+ T cells sorted from blood. Subset: CD45RA-negative fraction. All receptors derive from a man younger than 45 in good health.

The J gene is TRBJ1-3, the V gene TRBV5-6; TRBD1 matches 7 bases. The CDR3 runs 15 residues. The V segment lost 4 bases and the J segment 1 base; nucleotides outside the gene matches: 5. Germline CDR1 and CDR2: SGHDT and YYEEEE. The DNA of the CDR3 is TGTGCCAGCAGCCAGGACAGGTTTTCTGGAAACACCATATATTTT. Translating gives CASSQDRFSGNTIYF.

This chain links TRBV6-1 with TRBJ1-2; TRBD1 might be the D (6 bases). The CDR3 covers 13 residues. Per germline, CDR1 MNHNS and CDR2 SASEGT. V was pared by 3 bases and J by 2 bases, with 7 bases between. DNA for the CDR3: TGTGCCAGCAGTGACACAGGGAACTATGGCTACACCTTC. It yields the protein CASSDTGNYGYTF.

This clone was detected a few times. The rearrangement links TRBV15 to TRBJ2-7, with D uncertain. CDR3 length equals 14 residues. Deletions cut 0 bases from V and 3 bases from J, with 9 bases between. Per germline, CDR1 LNHNV and CDR2 YYDKDF (reference sequence). CDR3 loop: CATSRDLLNYEQYF. DNA of the CDR3: TGTGCCACCAGCAGAGATCTACTTAACTACGAGCAGTACTTC.

The rearrangement links TRBV5-1 to TRBJ1-4; D is ambiguous. V was shortened by 3 bases and J by 7 bases, with 16 bases between the two germline ends. This CDR3 is 15 amino acids long. Germline CDR1 SGHRS, CDR2 YFSETQ. CDR3 amino acids: CASSSGVFGSEKLFF. The CDR3 DNA reads TGCGCCAGCAGCTCGGGAGTATTCGGTAGTGAAAAACTGTTTTTT.

The gene calls are TRBV28 and TRBJ2-3, with a weak D call TRBD2 (5 bases). The CDR3 totals 15 residues. In germline, CDR1 is MDHEN, CDR2 SYDVKM. Deletions cut 8 bases from V and 2 bases from J, with 17 bases between. The CDR3 DNA reads as TGTGCCAGCCTTAGCAAGAGGGTCTTCACAGATACGCAGTATTTT. Protein product: CASLSKRVFTDTQYF. Drawing the rest from reference TRBV28 and TRBJ2-3, the complete variable domain is DVKVTQSSRYLVKRTGEKVFLECVQDMDHENMFWYRQDPGLGLRLIYFSYDVKMKEKGDIPEGYSVSREKKERFSLILESASTNQTSMYLCASLSKRVFTDTQYFGPGTRLTVL.